These T cell receptor beta chains were read from a single sample in a study of lymphopenia after photon versus proton radiotherapy. Sequencing used immunoSEQ multiplex PCR; TCRdb keeps in-frame clones, though not all of them. In the table there are some 70,000 clones, 85% to 90% of which are singletons. The sequencing used peripheral blood, collected from a patient treated with proton-based radiotherapy. The receptors here all came from a man older than 75 with esophageal cancer. Each CDR3 is given with its conserved first and last residue. A D gene is named only where the DNA matches it firmly. Clone size is not always given. Where it is, it says once, few, many or a class for expanded clones.

clone size,V gene,D gene,J gene,CDR3 protein,CDR3 DNA
-,TRBV7-8,-,TRBJ2-3,CASSLDTDTQYF,TGTGCCAGCAGCCTTGACACAGATACGCAGTATTTT
-,TRBV5-5,-,TRBJ2-5,CASSYHPQETQYF,TGTGCCAGCAGCTACCACCCCCAAGAGACCCAGTACTTC
-,TRBV6-6,-,TRBJ1-5,CASSYGRQPQHF,TGTGCCAGCAGTTACGGAAGGCAGCCCCAGCATTTT
-,TRBV7-9,TRBD1,TRBJ1-1,CASSQPDRANTEAFF,TGTGCCAGCAGCCAACCTGACAGGGCGAACACTGAAGCTTTCTTT
-,TRBV12-1,-,TRBJ1-1,CASSIGVIQGALCMNTEAFF,TGTGCCAGCAGCATTGGTGTTATTCAGGGGGCTCTCTGTATGAACACTGAAGCTTTCTTT
once,TRBV5-1,-,TRBJ2-5,CASSLEPAGTQYF,TGCGCCAGCAGCTTGGAACCGGCAGGGACCCAGTACTTC
-,TRBV10-1,-,TRBJ2-3,CASSEEGSTDTQYF,TGCGCCAGCAGTGAGGAGGGTAGCACAGATACGCAGTATTTT
-,TRBV18,TRBD1,TRBJ2-4,CASSSLGATGVKNIQYF,TGTGCCAGCTCGTCCCTTGGGGCGACAGGGGTCAAAAACATTCAGTACTTC
-,TRBV16,-,TRBJ1-2,CASSQVQFYGYTF,TGTGCCAGCAGCCAAGTTCAATTCTATGGCTACACCTTC
-,TRBV7-8,-,TRBJ2-5,CASTPRGREKTQYF,TGTGCCAGCACCCCCAGGGGGAGGGAAAAGACCCAGTACTTC
few,TRBV19,-,TRBJ1-5,CASSQTAYSNQPQHF,TGTGCCAGTAGTCAGACAGCGTATAGCAATCAGCCCCAGCATTTT
-,TRBV4-1,-,TRBJ2-7,CASSQIPPTPKQYF,TGCGCCAGCAGCCAAATCCCTCCTACCCCCAAGCAGTACTTC
-,TRBV19,-,TRBJ1-4,CASGSLREKLFF,TGTGCCAGTGGGTCCCTTAGGGAAAAACTGTTTTTT
-,TRBV2,TRBD2,TRBJ2-1,CASSEPSGGADAFYNEQFF,TGTGCCAGCAGTGAACCTAGCGGGGGGGCAGACGCGTTCTACAATGAGCAGTTCTTC
-,TRBV9,-,TRBJ1-3,CASMSGFSGNTIYF,TGTGCCAGCATGTCGGGTTTCTCTGGAAACACCATATATTTT
-,TRBV7-8,TRBD1,TRBJ1-5,CASSTGDSLTPNQPQHF,TGTGCCAGCAGCACGGGGGACAGTCTCACCCCCAATCAGCCCCAGCATTTT
-,TRBV7-9,-,TRBJ1-4,CASSSPGYMYKLFF,TGTGCCAGCAGCTCCCCGGGATACATGTACAAACTGTTTTTT
-,TRBV7-8,TRBD2,TRBJ2-5,CASSPSGMYQETQYF,TGTGCCAGCAGCCCTAGCGGGATGTACCAAGAGACCCAGTACTTC
-,TRBV7-9,-,TRBJ2-1,CASSLARDEQFF,TGTGCCAGCAGCTTAGCTAGAGATGAGCAGTTCTTC
few,TRBV4-1,TRBD1,TRBJ1-4,CASSPGDRGLEKLFF,TGCGCCAGCAGCCCTGGGGACAGGGGCCTAGAAAAACTGTTTTTT
-,TRBV5-5,-,TRBJ1-2,CASSSPGIHYGYTF,TGTGCCAGCAGCAGTCCAGGGATCCACTATGGCTACACCTTC
once,TRBV27,-,TRBJ2-5,CASSLQQGAGEQYF,TGTGCCAGCAGTTTGCAACAGGGCGCGGGGGAGCAGTACTTC
-,TRBV25-1,-,TRBJ1-1,CASSEFRGDAGGAFF,TGTGCCAGCAGTGAATTTCGGGGGGACGCCGGTGGAGCTTTCTTT
-,TRBV29-1,-,TRBJ2-7,CSVVRSSSYEQYF,TGCAGCGTTGTACGGTCGAGCTCCTACGAGCAGTACTTC
-,TRBV29-1,-,TRBJ2-3,CSVRPEDTQYF,TGCAGCGTTCGCCCCGAAGATACGCAGTATTTT
few,TRBV5-4,-,TRBJ1-1,CASSLDQVNTEAFF,TGTGCCAGCAGCTTGGATCAGGTGAACACTGAAGCTTTCTTT
-,TRBV9,-,TRBJ2-5,CASTLGGIGETQYF,TGTGCCAGCACCTTAGGGGGTATCGGAGAGACCCAGTACTTC
-,TRBV6-6,-,TRBJ1-4,CASSYGLGEKLFF,TGTGCCAGCAGTTACGGGTTAGGAGAAAAACTGTTTTTT
few,TRBV10-1,-,TRBJ1-2,CASSGGQGLNYGYTF,TGCGCCAGCAGTGGTGGGCAGGGCCTAAACTATGGCTACACCTTC
-,TRBV18,TRBD1,TRBJ2-7,CASSPGLGGTGGFSYEQYF,TGTGCCAGCTCACCGGGGCTTGGGGGGACAGGGGGCTTCTCCTACGAGCAGTACTTC
-,TRBV6-1,-,TRBJ1-1,CASSPGANTEAFF,TGTGCCAGCAGTCCAGGTGCAAACACTGAAGCTTTCTTT
-,TRBV4-2,-,TRBJ1-1,CASSQDRLDSNTEAFF,TGTGCCAGCAGCCAAGATCGGTTGGACAGCAACACTGAAGCTTTCTTT
-,TRBV29-1,-,TRBJ1-4,CSVLTLQGEGEKLFF,TGCAGCGTGCTGACCCTACAGGGCGAAGGGGAAAAACTGTTTTTT
-,TRBV19,TRBD1,TRBJ1-1,CASSPWGQGEAFF,TGTGCCAGTAGTCCCTGGGGACAGGGAGAAGCTTTCTTT
-,TRBV7-9,-,TRBJ2-1,CASSLGWPNNEQFF,TGTGCCAGCAGCTTAGGGTGGCCAAACAATGAGCAGTTCTTC
-,TRBV7-3,-,TRBJ2-1,CASSLNSREQFF,TGTGCCAGCAGCTTAAATAGTAGGGAGCAGTTCTTC
-,TRBV7-2,-,TRBJ1-2,CASSSKTGPRGYTF,TGTGCCAGCAGCTCAAAAACAGGGCCCCGCGGCTACACCTTC
-,TRBV12-5,TRBD2,TRBJ2-3,CASRLAETDTQYF,TGTGCTAGTCGGCTAGCGGAAACAGATACGCAGTATTTT
-,TRBV4-1,TRBD1,TRBJ2-7,CASSQDVRGREQYF,TGCGCCAGCAGCCAAGATGTGAGGGGGCGGGAGCAGTACTTC
few,TRBV11-3,TRBD2,TRBJ2-3,CASSPLGTTGGTQYF,TGTGCCAGCAGCCCACTAGGGACCACGGGAGGTACGCAGTATTTT
-,TRBV6-1,-,TRBJ1-2,CASSGGRNYGYTF,TGTGCCAGCAGTGGGGGCAGGAACTATGGCTACACCTTC
-,TRBV9,-,TRBJ2-3,CASSVGSWSTDTQYF,TGTGCCAGCAGCGTAGGGAGTTGGAGCACAGATACGCAGTATTTT
once,TRBV19,-,TRBJ1-2,CASKRRAIGYTF,TGTGCCAGTAAAAGGCGGGCAATTGGCTACACCTTC
-,TRBV9,-,TRBJ2-2,CASSVRDKPVELFF,TGTGCCAGCAGCGTGAGGGACAAGCCTGTGGAGCTGTTTTTT